The 25 T cell receptor beta chains reported below all come from one sample, sequenced in a study of siplizumab effects on memory and regulatory T cells. Clones were read by immunoSEQ multiplex PCR, and TCRdb kept only the in-frame ones, dropping some. Of about 110,000 clones listed, 80% to 95% are singletons. Sequencing used CD4+ T cells sorted from blood. The origin of the receptors is a human donor in good health.

The chain links TRBV7-2 to TRBJ2-4, with D tentatively TRBD1 (5 bases). The CDR3 loop spans 14 amino acids. V lost 5 bases to trimming and J lost 0 bases, with 8 bases between them. Germline lookup yields CDR1 SGHTA and CDR2 FQGNSA. The CDR3 sequence is CASSVGVAKNIQYF. The CDR3 bases are TGTGCCAGCAGCGTAGGGGTAGCCAAAAACATTCAGTACTTC.

The chain has TRBV7-9 and TRBJ1-2; D perhaps matches TRBD1 (6 bases). The length of the CDR3 is 15 residues. With 3 bases removed from V and 2 bases from J, the gap between germline ends came to 13 bases. The germline V gene has CDR1 SEHNR and CDR2 FQNEAQ (reference sequence). The CDR3 bases are TGTGCCAGCAGCTTCCTCGTTGGACAGAACTATGGCTACACCTTC. Translated: CASSFLVGQNYGYTF. The variable domain in full, with the rest retrieved from reference TRBV7-9 and TRBJ1-2, is DTGVSQNPRHKITKRGQNVTFRCDPISEHNRLYWYRQTLGQGPEFLTYFQNEAQLEKSRLLSDRFSAERPKGSFSTLEIQRTEQGDSAMYLCASSFLVGQNYGYTFGSGTRLTVV.

The chain recombines TRBV6-1 with TRBJ2-1; perhaps TRBD1 as D (5 bases). This CDR3 is 16 amino acids long. The germline gives CDR1 MNHNS, CDR2 SASEGT. Trimming removed 0 bases at V and 0 bases at J, with 9 bases between. The CDR3 loop is CASSEAQGSSYNEQFF. The CDR3 nucleotides read TGTGCCAGCAGTGAAGCGCAGGGTAGCTCCTACAATGAGCAGTTCTTC.

Note on this clone: One end of the junction fails to match germline, which may point to a read error. The chain employs TRBV6-6 and TRBJ1-1; D is ambiguous. The CDR3 covers 11 residues. CDR1 and CDR2 from the germline V gene are MNHNY and SVGAGI (reference sequence). For the CDR3, the DNA is TGTGCCAGCAGTTACCAGGACCAGTGGGGCTTT. Translation gives CASSYQDQWGF.

The V and J genes are TRBV18 and TRBJ1-2, with 10 positions matching TRBD1. The CDR3 loop spans 13 amino acids. V lost 4 bases and J lost 6; bases outside the gene matches: 2. CDR1 and CDR2 (germline): KGHSH, LQKENI. CDR3 nucleotide sequence: TGTGCCAGCTCACGACAGGGGGCAGATGGCTACACCTTC. Translation gives CASSRQGADGYTF.

This chain joins TRBV11-1 and TRBJ2-3; no firm D call. The germline CDR1 and CDR2 sequences are SGHAT and FQDESV (reference sequence). The V and J ends lost 5 bases and 4 bases respectively, with 10 bases between them. The CDR3 contains 13 residues. CDR3 nucleotide sequence: TGTGCCAGCAGCCTCGGTTTTGCAGATACGCAGTATTTT. Its translation is CASSLGFADTQYF.

This rearrangement joins TRBV9 to TRBJ1-1, with D maybe TRBD1 (6 bases). Trimming shortened V by 0 bases and J by 5 bases, and 11 bases separated the two germline ends. There are 14 residues in the CDR3. The germline gives CDR1 SGDLS, CDR2 YYNGEE. The CDR3 nucleotides read TGTGCCAGCAGCGTAGGGACCAGGGGTACTGAAGCTTTCTTT. Protein sequence: CASSVGTRGTEAFF.

This rearrangement joins TRBV6-6 to TRBJ1-1; 8 bases fit TRBD1. The CDR3 is 13 amino acids. Per germline, CDR1 MNHNY and CDR2 SVGAGI (reference sequence). Losses at the gene ends were 6 bases for V and 6 bases for J; bases not matched to a gene: 6. CDR3 DNA sequence: TGTGCCAGCAGGCCCGACAGGGGCCCTGAAGCTTTCTTT. Residues: CASRPDRGPEAFF.

The rearrangement links TRBV15 to TRBJ1-1; D not certain. V was shortened by 1 base and J by 0 bases, with 3 bases between the two germline ends. Germline values: CDR1 LNHNV, CDR2 YYDKDF (reference sequence). CDR3 size: 13 residues. This CDR3 is CATSRALNTEAFF. As DNA, the CDR3 is TGTGCCACCAGCAGAGCCTTGAACACTGAAGCTTTCTTT.

The chain recombines TRBV18 with TRBJ1-2; 7 nucleotides agree with TRBD1. CDR1 and CDR2 from the germline V gene are KGHSH and LQKENI. Losses at the gene ends were 3 bases for V and 8 bases for J; bases not matched to a gene: 3. CDR3 size: 12 residues. CDR3 coding DNA: TGTGCCAGCTCACCCAGGGGGGGCGGCTACACCTTC. Translating gives CASSPRGGGYTF.

V usage is TRBV6-5 and J usage is TRBJ2-7; D ambiguous. With 3 bases removed from V and 4 bases from J, the gap between germline ends came to 13 bases. Germline lookup yields CDR1 MNHEY and CDR2 SVGAGI. CDR3 length equals 14 residues. This CDR3 reads CASSYFGQDYEQYF. DNA for the CDR3: TGTGCCAGCAGTTATTTTGGCCAGGATTACGAGCAGTACTTC.

The gene calls are TRBV18 and TRBJ2-1; D may match TRBD1 or TRBD2 (6 bases each). CDR3 length: 14 residues. The germline V gene encodes CDR1 KGHSH and CDR2 LQKENI. V was clipped by 2 bases and J by 6 bases, with 11 bases between them. The CDR3 sequence is CASSPGGGLNEQFF. The CDR3 DNA is TGTGCCAGCTCACCAGGTGGGGGGCTCAATGAGCAGTTCTTC.

The J gene is TRBJ1-5, the V gene TRBV6-5, with D uncertain. The V gene lost 6 bases and the J gene lost 0 bases, with 9 bases spanning the gap. Germline V CDR1 and CDR2: MNHEY, SVGAGI. The CDR3 contains 14 residues. The CDR3 region has the DNA TGTGCCAGCAGCCAGGCGTATAGCAATCAGCCCCAGCATTTT. Its translation is CASSQAYSNQPQHF.

The genes are TRBV7-6 and TRBJ2-3; D is possibly TRBD2 (6 bases). This CDR3 has 14 residues. In germline, CDR1 is SGHVS, CDR2 FNYEAQ. V shed 5 bases and J shed 2 bases, with 11 bases lying between them. The CDR3 sequence: CASSQGRSTDTQYF. The CDR3 DNA is TGTGCCAGCAGCCAAGGGAGGTCCACAGATACGCAGTATTTT.

V gene TRBV6-1 combines with J gene TRBJ1-2; no reliable D call. Germline V gene data show CDR1 as MNHNS and CDR2 as SASEGT. The germline V and J ends were trimmed by 2 bases and 2 bases, with 9 bases remaining between them. The CDR3 length is 14 residues. DNA of the CDR3: TGTGCCAGCAGTGAACTTGGCCAGAACTATGGCTACACCTTC. It encodes CASSELGQNYGYTF.

DNA for the CDR3: TGTGCCAGCAGCCACCCCGCGGGGCAGGGGATTACCTACGAGCAGTACTTC. Its translation: CASSHPAGQGITYEQYF. The rearrangement uses TRBV4-2 and TRBJ2-7; the D call may be TRBD1 or TRBD2 (6 bases each). CDR1 is LGHNA and CDR2 is YNFKEQ in the germline V gene. The CDR3 contains 17 residues. V lost 3 bases, J lost 2 bases, and 20 bases lay in between.

As to this clone: One end of the junction fails to match germline, which may point to a read error. V usage is TRBV5-6 and J usage is TRBJ1-2; D gene ambiguous. The CDR3 has 15 amino acids. Germline V gives CDR1 SGHDT, CDR2 YYEEEE. CDR3 DNA sequence: TGTGCCAGCGGCTTGGTAGTGGCGGCAACCTATGGCTACACCTTC. Residues: CASGLVVAATYGYTF.

This clone was observed a single time. Other DNA sequences in this sample translate to the same CDR3. The chain joins TRBV7-9 to TRBJ2-5; D remains ambiguous. This CDR3 is built from 13 residues. Trimming shortened V by 2 bases and J by 3 bases, and 7 bases separated the two germline ends. Germline loops: CDR1 SEHNR, CDR2 FQNEAQ (reference sequence). The CDR3 protein is CASSLRAEETQYF. The CDR3 nucleotides are TGTGCCAGCAGCTTACGTGCCGAAGAGACCCAGTACTTC.

This clone was counted a single time. The rearrangement joins TRBV5-5 to TRBJ1-3, with D perhaps TRBD1 (6 bases). The germline gives CDR1 SGHKS, CDR2 YYEKEE (reference sequence). There are 14 residues in the CDR3. Trimming cost V 4 bases and J 4 bases, with 12 bases left between them. As DNA, the CDR3 is TGTGCCAGCAGCATGAGGACAGTCGGAAACACCATATATTTT. Translated, it gives CASSMRTVGNTIYF.

This chain connects TRBV5-6 to TRBJ2-2; a weak D match, TRBD2 (6 bases). Germline V gene lookup returns CDR1 SGHDT and CDR2 YYEEEE. The CDR3 length is 17 residues. V was shortened by 1 base and J by 0 bases, with 13 bases between the two germline ends. This CDR3 reads CASSLMLAYSNTGELFF. CDR3 nucleotides: TGTGCCAGCAGCTTGATGCTAGCGTACTCGAACACCGGGGAGCTGTTTTTT.

This chain uses TRBV6-1 with TRBJ2-2; D is unclear. Germline V lookup: CDR1 MNHNS, CDR2 SASEGT. This CDR3 has 15 residues. V lost 3 bases, J lost 1 base, and 9 bases lay in between. CDR3 in amino acids: CASSDMWGNTGELFF. The DNA of the CDR3 is TGTGCCAGCAGTGACATGTGGGGGAACACCGGGGAGCTGTTTTTT.

The CDR3 nucleotides are TGTGCTAGTGGTTTTCCCTCTCAGGGAAACACTGAAGCTTTCTTT. This codes for CASGFPSQGNTEAFF. The chain carries TRBV12-5 and TRBJ1-1; possible D gene TRBD1, 5 bases. V lost 3 bases to trimming and J lost 2 bases, with 13 bases between them. CDR3 length: 15 residues. CDR1 LGHNT and CDR2 FRNRAP come from the germline V gene.

This chain uses TRBV6-5 with TRBJ2-3; tentatively, D is TRBD2 (6 bases). This CDR3 has 13 residues. The V end lost 9 bases, the J end lost 5 bases, and 15 bases lay between the germline ends. Germline assignment: CDR1 MNHEY and CDR2 SVGAGI. CDR3: CASRGTARDTQYF. The DNA of the CDR3 is TGTGCCAGTAGAGGGACTGCAAGAGATACGCAGTATTTT.

V is TRBV2 and J is TRBJ2-7; D not resolved. Trimming removed 7 bases from V and 0 bases from J, with 13 bases in between. Germline loops: CDR1 SNHLY, CDR2 FYNNEI. This CDR3 is 14 amino acids long. DNA of the CDR3: TGTGCCAGCACCGGTAGGTTATACTCCTACGAGCAGTACTTC. It codes for CASTGRLYSYEQYF.

For the CDR3, the DNA is TGCGCCAGCAGCTTGGTGGGACAGGTTTCGGGCTATGGCTACACCTTC. This codes for CASSLVGQVSGYGYTF. The V gene is TRBV5-1, the J gene TRBJ1-2; 8 bases agree with TRBD1. V lost 0 bases, J lost 4 bases, and 8 bases stayed unmatched. This CDR3 is 16 amino acids long. Germline assignment: CDR1 SGHRS and CDR2 YFSETQ.